These T cell receptor beta chains were read from a single sample in a study of blood T cell repertoires in COVID-19. Sequencing used immunoSEQ multiplex PCR; TCRdb keeps in-frame clones, though not all of them. The data contain 130,000 or so clones, about four fifths of them singletons. The sample consisted of peripheral blood. The source of these receptors is a woman of 80 years or more with acute or convalescent COVID-19. Both conserved end residues are part of each CDR3. The D gene is left open where the match is weak. Size tells how often a clone was seen (once, few, many) or the class of an expanded clone, and some rows leave it out.

CDR3 length: 15
J gene: TRBJ1-3
D gene: -
clone size: -
V gene: TRBV6-2/TRBV6-3
CDR3 protein: CASSYAVLSGNTIYF
CDR3 DNA: TGTGCCAGCAGTTACGCAGTTCTCTCTGGAAACACCATATATTTT

CDR3 length: 12
J gene: TRBJ1-1
D gene: TRBD1
clone size: -
V gene: TRBV2
CDR3 protein: CASSTGGTEAFF
CDR3 DNA: TGTGCCAGCAGTACAGGGGGCACTGAAGCTTTCTTT

CDR3 length: 16
J gene: TRBJ2-7
D gene: -
clone size: few
V gene: TRBV21-1
CDR3 protein: CASSEGQGESSYEQYF
CDR3 DNA: TGTGCCAGCAGCGAAGGACAGGGGGAGAGCTCCTACGAGCAGTACTTC

CDR3 length: 13
J gene: TRBJ2-1
D gene: -
clone size: -
V gene: TRBV14
CDR3 protein: CASSLGSYNEQFF
CDR3 DNA: TGTGCCAGCAGCCTCGGGAGCTACAATGAGCAGTTCTTC

CDR3 length: 13
J gene: TRBJ2-5
D gene: -
clone size: -
V gene: TRBV18
CDR3 protein: CASSPIPDKAQYF
CDR3 DNA: TGTGCCAGCTCACCAATCCCCGACAAGGCCCAGTACTTC

CDR3 length: 14
J gene: TRBJ1-5
D gene: -
clone size: few
V gene: TRBV6-2/TRBV6-3
CDR3 protein: CASSYSDPRQPQHF
CDR3 DNA: TGTGCCAGCAGTTATTCCGACCCCAGGCAGCCCCAGCATTTT

CDR3 length: 15
J gene: TRBJ1-6
D gene: -
clone size: -
V gene: TRBV7-2
CDR3 protein: CASSLLRADGSPLHF
CDR3 DNA: TGTGCCAGCAGCTTATTGCGTGCGGATGGTTCACCCCTCCACTTT

CDR3 length: 15
J gene: TRBJ2-7
D gene: -
clone size: -
V gene: TRBV19
CDR3 protein: CASSMAAGGGHEQYF
CDR3 DNA: TGTGCCAGTAGTATGGCGGCAGGGGGAGGCCACGAGCAGTACTTC

CDR3 length: 15
J gene: TRBJ2-1
D gene: TRBD2
clone size: -
V gene: TRBV6-4
CDR3 protein: CASSELAGGYNEQFF
CDR3 DNA: TGTGCCAGCAGCGAACTAGCGGGGGGCTACAATGAGCAGTTCTTC

CDR3 length: 14
J gene: TRBJ2-7
D gene: -
clone size: -
V gene: TRBV27
CDR3 protein: CASKYLPESYEQYF
CDR3 DNA: TGTGCCAGCAAATACTTACCGGAGTCCTACGAGCAGTACTTC

CDR3 length: 13
J gene: TRBJ1-5
D gene: -
clone size: few
V gene: TRBV19
CDR3 protein: CASSATGNQPQHF
CDR3 DNA: TGTGCCAGTAGTGCCACAGGCAATCAGCCCCAGCATTTT

CDR3 length: 15
J gene: TRBJ1-6
D gene: TRBD1
clone size: -
V gene: TRBV9
CDR3 protein: CASSARTGDNSPLHF
CDR3 DNA: TGTGCCAGCAGCGCCCGAACAGGGGATAATTCACCCCTCCACTTT

CDR3 length: 13
J gene: TRBJ1-2
D gene: -
clone size: -
V gene: TRBV7-2
CDR3 protein: CASNPSRGGGYTF
CDR3 DNA: TGTGCCAGCAACCCGAGTCGGGGGGGTGGCTACACCTTC

CDR3 length: 15
J gene: TRBJ2-1
D gene: TRBD2
clone size: few
V gene: TRBV6-2/TRBV6-3
CDR3 protein: CASSYSGLAYNEQFF
CDR3 DNA: TGTGCCAGCAGTTACTCTGGACTAGCATACAATGAGCAGTTCTTC

CDR3 length: 11
J gene: TRBJ2-5
D gene: -
clone size: -
V gene: TRBV11-2
CDR3 protein: CASSAREDQYF
CDR3 DNA: TGTGCCAGCAGCGCTCGAGAGGACCAGTACTTC

CDR3 length: 13
J gene: TRBJ2-1
D gene: -
clone size: -
V gene: TRBV12-3/TRBV12-4
CDR3 protein: CASTLWEEGEQFF
CDR3 DNA: TGTGCCAGCACATTATGGGAAGAGGGTGAGCAGTTCTTC

CDR3 length: 14
J gene: TRBJ2-7
D gene: TRBD2
clone size: -
V gene: TRBV7-2
CDR3 protein: CASSLAVREGEQYF
CDR3 DNA: TGTGCCAGCAGCTTAGCAGTGCGGGAGGGAGAGCAGTACTTC

CDR3 length: 10
J gene: TRBJ2-5
D gene: -
clone size: -
V gene: TRBV19
CDR3 protein: CAAGQETQYF
CDR3 DNA: TGTGCCGCAGGGCAAGAGACCCAGTACTTC

CDR3 length: 14
J gene: TRBJ2-3
D gene: TRBD1
clone size: once
V gene: TRBV19
CDR3 protein: CASSIARGLDTQYF
CDR3 DNA: TGTGCCAGTAGTATTGCCAGGGGGCTGGATACGCAGTATTTT

CDR3 length: 16
J gene: TRBJ1-3
D gene: TRBD1
clone size: few
V gene: TRBV6-6
CDR3 protein: CASRPRTGLSGNTIYF
CDR3 DNA: TGTGCCAGCAGACCCAGGACAGGCCTCTCTGGAAACACCATATATTTT

CDR3 length: 15
J gene: TRBJ1-3
D gene: -
clone size: -
V gene: TRBV6-6
CDR3 protein: CASSYDDSSGNTIYF
CDR3 DNA: TGTGCCAGCAGTTATGACGACAGCTCTGGAAACACCATATATTTT

CDR3 length: 16
J gene: TRBJ2-3
D gene: TRBD2
clone size: -
V gene: TRBV5-1
CDR3 protein: CASSLGTSGRIGTQYF
CDR3 DNA: TGCGCCAGCAGCTTGGGGACTAGCGGGAGGATTGGTACGCAGTATTTT

CDR3 length: 14
J gene: TRBJ1-1
D gene: -
clone size: -
V gene: TRBV4-3
CDR3 protein: CASSPYGGNTEAFF
CDR3 DNA: TGCGCCAGCAGCCCTTACGGAGGGAACACTGAAGCTTTCTTT

CDR3 length: 13
J gene: TRBJ2-7
D gene: -
clone size: -
V gene: TRBV5-1
CDR3 protein: CASRPSSGNEQYF
CDR3 DNA: TGCGCCAGCAGACCCTCGTCAGGGAACGAGCAGTACTTC

CDR3 length: 15
J gene: TRBJ2-2
D gene: -
clone size: -
V gene: TRBV20-1
CDR3 protein: CSASVDSRHTGELFF
CDR3 DNA: TGCAGTGCTAGTGTGGACAGTCGACACACCGGGGAGCTGTTTTTT

CDR3 length: 14
J gene: TRBJ2-5
D gene: -
clone size: -
V gene: TRBV5-4
CDR3 protein: CASSFSGAGETQYF
CDR3 DNA: TGTGCCAGCAGCTTCAGTGGGGCTGGGGAGACCCAGTACTTC

CDR3 length: 14
J gene: TRBJ2-7
D gene: TRBD2
clone size: -
V gene: TRBV11-2
CDR3 protein: CASSPRLAPHEQYF
CDR3 DNA: TGTGCCAGCAGCCCCAGACTAGCCCCCCACGAGCAGTACTTC

CDR3 length: 13
J gene: TRBJ1-1
D gene: -
clone size: -
V gene: TRBV12-3/TRBV12-4
CDR3 protein: CASSLFEGTEAFF
CDR3 DNA: TGTGCCAGCAGTTTATTCGAGGGCACTGAAGCTTTCTTT

CDR3 length: 16
J gene: TRBJ2-2
D gene: TRBD2
clone size: -
V gene: TRBV5-1
CDR3 protein: CASSPGTSGNTGELFF
CDR3 DNA: TGCGCCAGCAGCCCCGGGACTAGCGGAAACACCGGGGAGCTGTTTTTT

CDR3 length: 15
J gene: TRBJ2-3
D gene: -
clone size: -
V gene: TRBV30
CDR3 protein: CAWSKLGGTTDTQYF
CDR3 DNA: TGTGCCTGGAGTAAGTTGGGAGGGACAACAGATACGCAGTATTTT

CDR3 length: 14
J gene: TRBJ2-1
D gene: TRBD1
clone size: -
V gene: TRBV23-1
CDR3 protein: CASGRDRGIDEQFF
CDR3 DNA: TGCGCCAGCGGCCGGGACAGGGGTATTGATGAGCAGTTCTTC

CDR3 length: 14
J gene: TRBJ2-1
D gene: TRBD1
clone size: -
V gene: TRBV2
CDR3 protein: CASSYGTGNNEQFF
CDR3 DNA: TGTGCCAGCAGTTACGGGACAGGGAACAATGAGCAGTTCTTC

CDR3 length: 14
J gene: TRBJ1-4
D gene: -
clone size: few
V gene: TRBV5-1
CDR3 protein: CASSLEGLGEKLFF
CDR3 DNA: TGCGCCAGCAGCTTGGAGGGGTTGGGGGAAAAACTGTTTTTT

CDR3 length: 15
J gene: TRBJ1-1
D gene: -
clone size: -
V gene: TRBV5-1
CDR3 protein: CASSLVGGEVTEAFF
CDR3 DNA: TGCGCCAGCAGCTTGGTGGGGGGAGAGGTCACTGAAGCTTTCTTT

CDR3 length: 15
J gene: TRBJ2-7
D gene: -
clone size: once
V gene: TRBV2
CDR3 protein: CASSLNPRGLGEQYF
CDR3 DNA: TGTGCCAGCAGTCTCAATCCCAGGGGATTGGGGGAGCAGTACTTC

CDR3 length: 14
J gene: TRBJ1-6
D gene: -
clone size: -
V gene: TRBV11-2
CDR3 protein: CASSLVVSNSPLHF
CDR3 DNA: TGTGCCAGCAGCTTAGTAGTGTCCAATTCACCCCTCCACTTT

CDR3 length: 14
J gene: TRBJ1-5
D gene: TRBD1
clone size: -
V gene: TRBV30
CDR3 protein: CAWSQDRGGQPQHF
CDR3 DNA: TGTGCCTGGTCCCAGGACAGGGGAGGGCAGCCCCAGCATTTT